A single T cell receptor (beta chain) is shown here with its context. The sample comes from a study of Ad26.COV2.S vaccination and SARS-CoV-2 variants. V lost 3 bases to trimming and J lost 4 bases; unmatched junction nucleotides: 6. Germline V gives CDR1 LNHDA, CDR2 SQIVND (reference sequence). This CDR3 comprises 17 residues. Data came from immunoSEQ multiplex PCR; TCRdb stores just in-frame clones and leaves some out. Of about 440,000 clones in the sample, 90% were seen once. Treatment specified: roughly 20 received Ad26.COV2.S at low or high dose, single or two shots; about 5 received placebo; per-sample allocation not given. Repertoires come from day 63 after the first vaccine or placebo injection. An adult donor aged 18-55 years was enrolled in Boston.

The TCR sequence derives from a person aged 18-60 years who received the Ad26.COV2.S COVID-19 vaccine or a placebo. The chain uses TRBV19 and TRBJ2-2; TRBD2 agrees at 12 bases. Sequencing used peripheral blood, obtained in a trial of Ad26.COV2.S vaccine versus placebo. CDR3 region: CASSMFLAGGSTGELFF. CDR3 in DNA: TGTGCCAGTAGTATGTTCCTAGCGGGAGGGAGCACCGGGGAGCTGTTTTTT.